Given below is one TCR beta chain in context. Its antigen is unidentified. The ends were cut back, 0 bases at V and 8 bases at J, with 19 bases in the middle. Germline assignment: CDR1 MGHRA and CDR2 YSYEKL. The CDR3 loop spans 17 amino acids. This entry is derived from a study of cytomegalovirus exposure and HLA in healthy donors. Study-wide results and caveats: Segments of the TCR beta V type were, in most cases, productive about 87% or about 30% of the time in an earlier analysis. A classifier reportedly called cytomegalovirus status with high sensitivity and specificity. Some 150 TCR beta chains were listed as cytomegalovirus-associated. Further analysis, carried out later, found HLA-associated TCR beta chains more clonally expanded than equally common other chains.

The PCR made use of 60 Vbeta and 13 Jbeta primers. Only in-frame clones appear in the TCRdb table, and some are missing; sequencing was by immunoSEQ multiplex PCR. The data contain nearly 80,000 clones, roughly 80% of them seen just once; the ten biggest clones take up around 22%. This clonotype was sampled from a woman aged 40 to 55 in good health and CMV-seropositive. Sequencing used PBMCs. The genes are TRBV4-1 and TRBJ1-4; D is perhaps TRBD1 (6 bases). CDR3 DNA: TGCGCCAGCAGCCAAGATGGGAGCGTTGGGGGCCGGGAAAAACTGTTTTTT. This codes for CASSQDGSVGGREKLFF.